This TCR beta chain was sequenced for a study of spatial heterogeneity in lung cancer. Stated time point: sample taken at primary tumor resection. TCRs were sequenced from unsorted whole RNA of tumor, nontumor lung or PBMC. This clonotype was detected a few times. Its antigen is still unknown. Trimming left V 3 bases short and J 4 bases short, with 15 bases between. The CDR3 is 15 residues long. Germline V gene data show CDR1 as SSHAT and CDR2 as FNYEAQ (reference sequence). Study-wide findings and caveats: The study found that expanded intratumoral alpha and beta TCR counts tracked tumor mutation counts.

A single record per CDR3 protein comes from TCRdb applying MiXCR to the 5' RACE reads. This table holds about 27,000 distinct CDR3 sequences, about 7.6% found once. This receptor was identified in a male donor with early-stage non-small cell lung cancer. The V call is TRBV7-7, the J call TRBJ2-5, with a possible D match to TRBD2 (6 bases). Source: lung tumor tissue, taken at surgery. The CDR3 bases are TGTGCCAGCAGCTTGGGATCACCCGGGAGAGAGACCCAGTACTTC. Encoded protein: CASSLGSPGRETQYF.